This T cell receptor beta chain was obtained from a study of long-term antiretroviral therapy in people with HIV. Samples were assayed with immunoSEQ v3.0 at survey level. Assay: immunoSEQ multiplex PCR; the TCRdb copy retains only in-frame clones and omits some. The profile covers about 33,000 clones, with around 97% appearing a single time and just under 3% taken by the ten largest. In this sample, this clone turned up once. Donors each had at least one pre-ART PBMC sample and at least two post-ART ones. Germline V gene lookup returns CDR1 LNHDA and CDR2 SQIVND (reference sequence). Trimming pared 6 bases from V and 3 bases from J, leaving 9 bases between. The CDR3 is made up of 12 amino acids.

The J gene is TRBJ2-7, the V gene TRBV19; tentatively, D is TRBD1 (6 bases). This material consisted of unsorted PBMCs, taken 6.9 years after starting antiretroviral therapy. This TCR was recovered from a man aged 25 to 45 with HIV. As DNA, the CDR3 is TGTGCCAGTAGGACAGGAAGCTACGAGCAGTACTTC. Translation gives CASRTGSYEQYF.